This is a list of T cell receptor beta chains from one sample in a study of siplizumab effects on memory and regulatory T cells. TCRdb's table, derived via immunoSEQ multiplex PCR, lists solely in-frame clones and lacks some. This table holds 70,000 to 100,000 clones, approximately 97% found once. Input material: naive CD4+ T cells sorted from blood. The receptors stem from a human donor in good health. CDR3s include the opening cysteine and the closing phenylalanine or tryptophan. The D gene is left open where the match is weak. A row's size may be missing; if present it is once, few, many or a size class.

J gene,clone size,D gene,V gene,CDR3 protein,CDR3 DNA
TRBJ1-1,-,-,TRBV4-2,CASSQGEVLNTEAFF,TGTGCCAGCAGCCAAGGCGAGGTTCTGAACACTGAAGCTTTCTTT
TRBJ1-5,-,-,TRBV14,CASSQGQGNQPQHF,TGTGCCAGCAGCCAAGGACAGGGCAATCAGCCCCAGCATTTT
TRBJ2-1,-,-,TRBV9,CASSVGPGTHNEQFF,TGTGCCAGCAGCGTAGGACCGGGTACCCACAATGAGCAGTTCTTC
TRBJ1-5,-,-,TRBV10-3,CAIRADSNQPQHF,TGTGCCATCAGGGCGGATAGCAATCAGCCCCAGCATTTT
TRBJ1-1,-,TRBD1,TRBV5-1,CASSAALTGGLDTEAFF,TGCGCCAGCAGCGCCGCTTTGACAGGGGGTTTAGACACTGAAGCTTTCTTT
TRBJ1-5,-,-,TRBV18,CASSARSDGNQPQHF,TGTGCCAGCTCTGCTCGGTCCGACGGCAATCAGCCCCAGCATTTT
TRBJ1-1,-,-,TRBV10-3,CAITRLDAGTEAFF,TGTGCCATCACCCGACTTGACGCGGGCACTGAAGCTTTCTTT
TRBJ2-2,-,TRBD2,TRBV5-1,CASSWVAAGLNTGELFF,TGCGCCAGCAGCTGGGTCGCAGCGGGACTGAACACCGGGGAGCTGTTTTTT
TRBJ2-1,-,-,TRBV7-7,CASSRSEWGLEGEQFF,TGTGCCAGCAGCCGATCCGAGTGGGGGTTGGAGGGTGAGCAGTTCTTC
TRBJ1-5,-,-,TRBV7-6,CASSPEAGSGQPQHF,TGTGCCAGCAGCCCAGAAGCGGGGTCGGGGCAGCCCCAGCATTTT
TRBJ2-2,-,TRBD1,TRBV5-6,CASSLRGQGFTGELFF,TGTGCCAGCAGCTTAAGGGGACAGGGCTTTACCGGGGAGCTGTTTTTT
TRBJ2-3,-,-,TRBV7-9,CASSLPPPDTQYF,TGTGCCAGCAGCTTACCTCCTCCGGATACGCAGTATTTT
TRBJ2-1,-,TRBD2,TRBV15,CATSRAILAGGTNEQFF,TGTGCCACCAGCAGGGCCATACTAGCGGGGGGGACAAATGAGCAGTTCTTC
TRBJ2-2,-,TRBD2,TRBV5-1,CASSPRAGADTGELFF,TGCGCCAGCAGCCCCAGAGCGGGGGCGGACACCGGGGAGCTGTTTTTT
TRBJ2-2,-,-,TRBV19,CASSSQPQTGELFF,TGTGCCAGTAGTAGCCAGCCCCAGACCGGGGAGCTGTTTTTT
TRBJ2-3,once,TRBD1,TRBV4-3,CASSQGWTGGLLTDTQYF,TGCGCCAGCAGCCAAGGATGGACAGGGGGCCTCCTAACAGATACGCAGTATTTT
TRBJ2-5,-,-,TRBV27,CASSFEDRSETQYF,TGTGCCAGCAGTTTCGAGGACAGATCGGAGACCCAGTACTTC
TRBJ1-5,-,-,TRBV7-2,CASSLANQPQHF,TGTGCCAGCAGCTTAGCGAATCAGCCCCAGCATTTT
TRBJ1-1,-,-,TRBV18,CASSPPARTTEAFF,TGTGCCAGCTCACCACCTGCTAGGACCACTGAAGCTTTCTTT
TRBJ2-7,-,-,TRBV7-2,CASSSDGGPYEQYF,TGTGCCAGCAGCTCCGACGGGGGACCCTACGAGCAGTACTTC
TRBJ1-1,-,-,TRBV10-3,CAISGQQLNTEAFF,TGTGCCATCAGTGGACAGCAACTGAACACTGAAGCTTTCTTT
TRBJ2-1,-,-,TRBV11-3,CASSDQDEQFF,TGTGCCAGCAGCGATCAGGATGAGCAGTTCTTC
TRBJ1-5,once,-,TRBV2,CASSEEGVAAGNQPQHF,TGTGCCAGCAGTGAAGAAGGGGTCGCGGCGGGCAATCAGCCCCAGCATTTT
TRBJ2-1,-,TRBD2,TRBV27,CASSSRAGGLNEQFF,TGTGCCAGCAGTTCACGAGCGGGGGGATTGAATGAGCAGTTCTTC
TRBJ2-2,-,-,TRBV11-3,CASSPLGGPGELFF,TGTGCCAGCAGCCCACTTGGAGGCCCCGGGGAGCTGTTTTTT
TRBJ2-5,-,-,TRBV5-4,CASSLGQETQYF,TGTGCCAGCAGCTTGGGCCAAGAGACCCAGTACTTC
TRBJ2-5,-,-,TRBV7-2,CASSPQGETQYF,TGTGCCAGCAGCCCTCAGGGAGAGACCCAGTACTTC
TRBJ2-3,-,TRBD2,TRBV5-1,CASSWGTSGGTDTQYF,TGCGCCAGCAGTTGGGGGACTAGCGGGGGCACAGATACGCAGTATTTT
TRBJ2-2,-,TRBD1,TRBV29-1,CSALQGADTGELFF,TGCAGCGCCTTACAGGGGGCCGACACCGGGGAGCTGTTTTTT
TRBJ2-3,-,-,TRBV5-1,CASMSLRSDTQYF,TGCGCCAGCATGTCCCTGCGCTCAGATACGCAGTATTTT
TRBJ2-5,-,TRBD2,TRBV5-1,CASSLALAGVKETQYF,TGCGCCAGCAGCCTAGCTTTGGCGGGGGTTAAGGAGACCCAGTACTTC
TRBJ2-3,-,-,TRBV11-3,CASSPGGGTDTQYF,TGTGCCAGCAGCCCGGGGGGCGGGACAGATACGCAGTATTTT
TRBJ1-2,-,-,TRBV10-3,CAISDGATYGYTF,TGTGCCATCAGTGATGGGGCCACCTATGGCTACACCTTC
TRBJ2-3,-,TRBD1,TRBV5-1,CASSHGQGRADTQYF,TGCGCCAGCAGCCACGGACAGGGACGAGCAGATACGCAGTATTTT
TRBJ2-2,-,-,TRBV21-1,CASSKGQGCTGELFF,TGTGCCAGCAGCAAAGGACAGGGGTGCACCGGGGAGCTGTTTTTT
TRBJ1-2,-,TRBD1,TRBV9,CASSPAGQGGAFYGYTF,TGTGCCAGCAGCCCGGCGGGACAGGGGGGGGCCTTCTATGGCTACACCTTC
TRBJ1-3,few,-,TRBV19,CVTMGAGNTIYF,TGTGTCACGATGGGGGCTGGAAACACCATATATTTT
TRBJ1-1,-,-,TRBV15,CATSIPGHQNTEAFF,TGTGCCACCAGCATCCCGGGACATCAGAACACTGAAGCTTTCTTT
TRBJ2-1,-,-,TRBV6-1,CASSEGLFEGEQFF,TGTGCCAGCAGTGAAGGCCTCTTCGAGGGTGAGCAGTTCTTC